One TCR beta chain is described in this entry. Antigen specificity is unknown. The sample originates from a study of identifying expanded T cells in peripheral blood. Findings of the study overall: Differentially abundant clones: about 1.2 between replicates, 15 to 17 at roughly 2 weeks, approximately 18 at four.

The CDR3 totals 13 residues. After removal of 7 bases from V and 4 bases from J, the junction contained 3 bases not matched to a gene. Germline values: CDR1 SEHNR, CDR2 FQNEAQ (reference sequence). Method: immunoSEQ multiplex PCR; TCRdb's copy keeps in-frame clones and lacks some. The sample contains approximately 63,000 clones, 87% of which appear only once. Healthy donors had no documented immune events, such as infections, while sampled. This TCR was sampled from a person between 18 and 75 years old in good health. The chain recombines TRBV7-9 with TRBJ2-5, with 10 positions matching TRBD2. Sample: blood. This CDR3 reads CASKAGGRETQYF. CDR3 nucleotides: TGTGCCAGCAAAGCGGGGGGGCGAGAGACCCAGTACTTC.